The 14 T cell receptor beta chains below come from one sample, sequenced in a study of Ad26.COV2.S vaccination and SARS-CoV-2 variants. Profiled with immunoSEQ multiplex PCR; TCRdb holds only in-frame clones, not every one. The table lists some 320,000 clones, around 84% of them singletons, with 1.5% to 2% in the top ten. The treatment is: over 15 received Ad26.COV2.S at low or high dose, single or two shots; roughly 5 received placebo; per-sample allocation not given. The investigators took samples on day 63 after the first vaccine or placebo injection. This specimen was peripheral blood, taken in a trial of Ad26.COV2.S vaccine versus placebo. Every receptor here comes from a person aged 18-60 years who received the Ad26.COV2.S COVID-19 vaccine or a placebo.

The chain couples TRBV2 to TRBJ1-6; D is uncertain. CDR1 is SNHLY and CDR2 is FYNNEI in the germline V gene. The CDR3 runs 14 residues. The V gene lost 2 bases and the J gene lost 7 bases, with 9 bases spanning the gap. DNA for the CDR3: TGTGCCAGCAGTGAAATCTTAGGGAATTCACCCCTCCACTTT. Encoded protein: CASSEILGNSPLHF.

The chain links TRBV5-1 to TRBJ1-3, with a possible D match to TRBD1 (5 bases). The CDR3 totals 15 residues. Germline-derived CDR1 and CDR2 are SGHRS and YFSETQ. V was cut by 4 bases and J by 0 bases, with 11 bases left in between. The CDR3 protein is CASSTEGVSGNTIYF. The CDR3 DNA reads as TGCGCCAGCAGCACCGAAGGGGTCTCTGGAAACACCATATATTTT.

In this sample, this clone turned up once. The rearrangement uses TRBV5-6 and TRBJ1-1, with D hard to call. In germline, CDR1 is SGHDT, CDR2 YYEEEE. The CDR3 has 12 residues. The V and J ends lost 2 bases and 2 bases respectively, with 4 bases between them. DNA for the CDR3: TGTGCCAGCAGCTTATATAACACTGAAGCTTTCTTT. Encoded protein: CASSLYNTEAFF.

The chain employs TRBV7-3 and TRBJ2-1; the D is unclear. V was pared by 0 bases and J by 9 bases, with 9 bases between. This CDR3 is 13 amino acids long. From germline, CDR1 is SGHTA and CDR2 FQGTGA. In DNA, the CDR3 is TGTGCCAGCAGCTTAACGGACCAGGCTGAGCAGTTCTTC. It specifies CASSLTDQAEQFF. The full variable domain, its missing parts supplied by reference TRBV7-3 and TRBJ2-1, is GAGVSQTPSNKVTEKGKYVELRCDPISGHTALYWYRQSLGQGPEFLIYFQGTGAADDSGLPNDRFFAVRPEGSVSTLKIQRTERGDSAVYLCASSLTDQAEQFFGPGTRLTVL.

The chain couples TRBV7-2 to TRBJ1-3; TRBD1 matches 8 bases. In germline, CDR1 is SGHTA, CDR2 FQGNSA. The length of the CDR3 is 14 residues. V lost 5 bases, J lost 1 base, and 1 base stayed unmatched. CDR3 protein: CASSRTGSGNTIYF. Here the CDR3 DNA reads TGTGCCAGCAGCAGGACAGGGTCTGGAAACACCATATATTTT.

V gene TRBV27 combines with J gene TRBJ1-6; tentatively, D is TRBD1 (6 bases). Germline V gene sequence: CDR1 MNHEY, CDR2 SMNVEV (reference sequence). Between the trimmed V and J ends, which lost 5 bases and 7 bases, there was a span of 15 bases. The CDR3 runs to 15 residues. CDR3 residues: CASSRDRRENSPLHF. For the CDR3, the DNA is TGTGCCAGCAGTCGAGACAGGCGTGAGAATTCACCCCTCCACTTT.

The gene calls are TRBV7-6 and TRBJ2-7, with D unresolved. The V and J ends lost 5 bases and 7 bases respectively, with 12 bases between them. Per the germline V gene, CDR1 is SGHVS and CDR2 is FNYEAQ. The CDR3 runs to 12 residues. The CDR3 is CASSPDPKEQYF. Written as DNA, the CDR3 is TGTGCCAGCAGCCCTGACCCTAAGGAGCAGTACTTC.

This chain joins TRBV18 and TRBJ2-5; D possibly uses TRBD1 or TRBD2 (5 bases each). Trimming removed 2 bases at V and 3 bases at J, with 16 bases between. Per the germline V gene, CDR1 is KGHSH and CDR2 is LQKENI. The CDR3 covers 16 residues. The CDR3 sequence is CASSPALGTVKETQYF. The DNA for the CDR3 is TGTGCCAGCTCACCAGCGTTAGGGACGGTGAAAGAGACCCAGTACTTC.

This chain links TRBV19 with TRBJ2-3; D gene uncertain. This CDR3 contains 14 residues. Per the germline V gene, CDR1 is LNHDA and CDR2 is SQIVND (reference sequence). The V gene lost 7 bases and the J gene lost 3 bases, with 14 bases spanning the gap. This chain's CDR3 is CASTTIFGTDTQYF. CDR3 nucleotide sequence: TGTGCCAGTACTACGATATTCGGGACAGATACGCAGTATTTT.

The chain uses TRBV2 and TRBJ2-5; D gene uncertain. The ends were cut back, 7 bases at V and 3 bases at J, with 3 bases in the middle. Per the germline V gene, CDR1 is SNHLY and CDR2 is FYNNEI. This CDR3 contains 10 residues. CDR3 sequence (DNA): TGTGCCAGCACGGAAGAGACCCAGTACTTC. It is translated as CASTEETQYF. The complete variable domain, with remaining parts taken from reference TRBV2 and TRBJ2-5, reads EPEVTQTPSHQVTQMGQEVILRCVPISNHLYFYWYRQILGQKVEFLVSFYNNEISEKSEIFDDQFSVERPDGSNFTLKIRSTKLEDSAMYFCASTEETQYFGPGTRLLVL.

The J gene is TRBJ2-1, the V gene TRBV19; 8 positions agree with TRBD1. This CDR3 contains 13 residues. CDR1 and CDR2 (germline): LNHDA, SQIVND (reference sequence). Trimming at V came to 4 bases and at J to 4 bases, leaving 0 bases not matched to a gene. In nucleotides, the CDR3 is TGTGCCAGTAGTAGACAGGGGTACAATGAGCAGTTCTTC. It specifies CASSRQGYNEQFF.

This chain links TRBV6-2 or TRBV6-3 with TRBJ2-1; a possible D gene is TRBD2 (6 bases). The germline CDR1 and CDR2 sequences are MNHEY and SVGEGT. Trimming took off 5 bases at V and 4 bases at J, with 18 bases between the two ends. The CDR3 runs to 16 residues. CDR3 sequence reads: CASSGLQAKSYNEQFF. The CDR3 DNA reads TGTGCCAGCAGTGGACTACAAGCGAAATCGTACAATGAGCAGTTCTTC.

The rearrangement links TRBV29-1 to TRBJ1-3, with D possibly matching TRBD1 (5 bases). With 1 base removed from V and 4 bases from J, the gap between germline ends came to 26 bases. The CDR3 runs 19 residues. Germline V lookup: CDR1 SQVTM, CDR2 ANQGSEA. The CDR3 nucleotides read TGCAGCGTTGAAGGTCCCCGCTTGGGGGTATCGGGCAACGGAAACACCATATATTTT. Protein sequence: CSVEGPRLGVSGNGNTIYF.

The gene calls are TRBV3-1 (or the pseudogene TRBV3-2) and TRBJ1-1, with D hard to call. V was pared by 0 bases and J by 1 base, with 30 bases between. In germline, CDR1 is LGHDT, CDR2 YNNKEL (reference sequence). The CDR3 is 22 residues long. The CDR3 sequence: CASSQDTFVGLPPFIKNTEAFF. CDR3 DNA: TGTGCCAGCAGCCAAGATACATTCGTCGGCCTCCCCCCCTTCATTAAGAACACTGAAGCTTTCTTT.